A selection of T cell receptor beta chains follows, all from one sample in a study of cytomegalovirus exposure and HLA in healthy donors. Assay used: immunoSEQ multiplex PCR; TCRdb lists only in-frame clones, some missing. The sample includes more than 150,000 clones, around 76% seen only once; the top ten take 2% to 2.5%. Sequencing used PBMCs. Receptor source: a woman in her twenties or thirties in good health and CMV-seropositive. CDR3s include the opening cysteine and the closing phenylalanine or tryptophan. The D gene is left open where the match is weak. For some rows the clone size is stated as once, few or many, or as a class when expanded; others skip it.

v_call	j_call	clone_size	d_call	cdr3_aa	cdr3_nt
TRBV5-8	TRBJ1-5	-	TRBD1	CASSSRGRMGNQPQHF	TGTGCCAGCAGCTCCAGGGGGCGAATGGGCAATCAGCCCCAGCATTTT
TRBV5-4	TRBJ1-2	once	TRBD1	CASSRDRGPGIYGYTF	TGTGCCAGCAGCCGCGACAGGGGGCCAGGAATCTATGGCTACACCTTC
TRBV6-1	TRBJ1-5	-	-	CASSEAGTGPFNQPQHF	TGTGCCAGCAGTGAAGCCGGCACAGGGCCCTTCAATCAGCCCCAGCATTTT
TRBV6-5	TRBJ2-5	-	TRBD1	CASSLNRGKKTQYF	TGTGCCAGCAGTTTAAACAGGGGGAAAAAGACCCAGTACTTC
TRBV11-2	TRBJ1-6	few	-	CASSLGGLNSPLHF	TGTGCCAGCAGCTTAGGGGGCCTAAATTCACCCCTCCACTTT
TRBV9	TRBJ2-7	-	-	CASSVGLGQNSYEQYF	TGTGCCAGCAGCGTAGGCTTGGGGCAGAACTCCTACGAGCAGTACTTC
TRBV5-1	TRBJ2-3	-	TRBD1	CASSKGQGTDTQYF	TGCGCCAGCAGCAAAGGACAGGGCACAGATACGCAGTATTTT
TRBV5-1	TRBJ2-7	few	TRBD2	CASSIKAGRAQGYEQYF	TGCGCCAGCAGCATCAAGGCGGGGAGGGCCCAGGGCTACGAGCAGTACTTC
TRBV1	TRBJ2-7	-	-	CTSSQSLYEQYF	TGCACCAGCAGCCAGTCCCTCTACGAGCAGTACTTC
TRBV5-1	TRBJ1-4	-	TRBD1	CASSLKQGAATNEKLFF	TGCGCCAGCAGCTTGAAACAGGGGGCGGCAACTAATGAAAAACTGTTTTTT
TRBV7-8	TRBJ2-4	-	-	CASSAGRSNQNIQYF	TGTGCCAGCAGCGCGGGACGGAGCAATCAAAACATTCAGTACTTC
TRBV7-2	TRBJ1-4	-	TRBD1	CASSLLKGQGVPKDEKLFF	TGTGCCAGCAGCTTATTGAAAGGACAGGGAGTTCCCAAAGATGAAAAACTGTTTTTT
TRBV11-2	TRBJ2-7	once	TRBD1	CASSLVGQGAYEQYF	TGTGCCAGCAGCTTAGTGGGACAGGGGGCTTACGAGCAGTACTTC
TRBV10-1	TRBJ1-2	-	-	CASSETGQPDLYGYTF	TGCGCCAGCAGTGAGACTGGACAGCCGGACCTCTATGGCTACACCTTC
TRBV7-9	TRBJ2-7	-	-	CASSSPRGSYEQYF	TGTGCCAGCAGCTCCCCTAGGGGATCCTACGAGCAGTACTTC
TRBV19	TRBJ1-2	-	TRBD1	CASSGQGASHGYTF	TGTGCCAGTAGCGGACAGGGGGCGTCTCATGGCTACACCTTC
TRBV4-3	TRBJ2-4	-	-	CASSQGGTRLRTPGIQYF	TGCGCCAGCAGCCAAGGAGGAACACGCCTTCGGACACCGGGCATTCAGTACTTC
TRBV7-2	TRBJ1-1	-	-	CASSLVQGLDTEAFF	TGTGCCAGCAGCTTAGTGCAGGGGCTTGACACTGAAGCTTTCTTT
TRBV29-1	TRBJ2-7	-	TRBD1	CSVEAQGVAGEQYF	TGCAGCGTTGAAGCTCAGGGGGTTGCCGGCGAGCAGTACTTC
TRBV30	TRBJ1-4	-	-	CAWSVGAGEEKLFF	TGTGCCTGGAGTGTAGGGGCGGGAGAAGAAAAACTGTTTTTT
TRBV5-4	TRBJ2-4	-	-	CASSPSGAKNIQYF	TGTGCCAGCAGCCCGTCGGGAGCCAAAAACATTCAGTACTTC
TRBV7-2	TRBJ2-5	few	TRBD2	CASSQRGFQETQYF	TGTGCCAGCAGCCAGCGGGGGTTTCAAGAGACCCAGTACTTC
TRBV7-8	TRBJ2-7	-	TRBD2	CASSPLAGGPYEQYF	TGTGCCAGCAGCCCTCTAGCGGGGGGGCCCTACGAGCAGTACTTC
TRBV9	TRBJ2-1	-	TRBD2	CASSVRLAGYNEQFF	TGTGCCAGCAGCGTTCGACTAGCGGGGTACAATGAGCAGTTCTTC